This T cell receptor (beta chain) appears in the sequencing data of a study of blood T cell repertoires in COVID-19. About the research overall: Some COVID-19 samples were acute and others convalescent; all came from the United States, Italy and Spain. The analysed material was cDNA or gDNA that came from T cells, B-cell-depleted T cells, or PBMCs.

Between the trimmed V and J ends, which lost 3 bases and 5 bases, there was a span of 15 bases. This CDR3 has 15 amino acids. Germline values: CDR1 SGDLS, CDR2 YYNGEE. TCRdb's copy holds only in-frame clones and misses some; the assay was immunoSEQ multiplex PCR. The table lists some 380,000 clones, around 91% of them singletons. The rearrangement joins TRBV9 to TRBJ2-1; D is perhaps TRBD2 (6 bases). Sequenced sample: peripheral blood. The clonotype was recovered from a man between 18 and 35 years old with active or convalescent COVID-19. CDR3 loop: CASSATGGAHNEQFF. CDR3 bases: TGTGCCAGCAGCGCAACAGGAGGGGCACACAATGAGCAGTTCTTC. Together with reference TRBV9 and TRBJ2-1, the CDR3 gives the full variable domain: DSGVTQTPKHLITATGQRVTLRCSPRSGDLSVYWYQQSLDQGLQFLIQYYNGEERAKGNILERFSAQQFPDLHSELNLSSLELGDSALYFCASSATGGAHNEQFFGPGTRLTVL.